The rows below give T cell receptor beta chains drawn from one sample of a study of T cells in Graves' hyperthyroidism and ophthalmopathy. TCRdb independently ran MiXCR on the multiplex PCR reads; one entry per CDR3 protein. This table has hundreds of thousands of distinct CDR3 sequences, about 20% appearing once. Source material: blood. Receptors originate from a woman aged 18-29 years with Graves' hyperthyroidism. Each CDR3 is given with its conserved first and last residue. Fields, in order: D gene, V gene, clone size, J gene, CDR3 DNA, CDR3 protein. D genes are given only for firm matches. Not every row has a clone size; where given, it reads once, few, many or a size class.

D gene: NA
V gene: TRBV19
clone size: NA
J gene: TRBJ2-3
CDR3 DNA: TGTGCCAGTAGCCCTAGGGGGGGCCTGATGTCCCATACGCAGTATTTT
CDR3 protein: CASSPRGGLMSHTQYF

D gene: NA
V gene: TRBV20-1
clone size: many
J gene: TRBJ1-5
CDR3 DNA: TGCAGTGCCTCAGAGGTCGGGTATCGCGATCAGCCCCAGCATTTT
CDR3 protein: CSASEVGYRDQPQHF

D gene: NA
V gene: TRBV7-3
clone size: many
J gene: TRBJ1-3
CDR3 DNA: TGTGCCAGCAGCTCTTCAGGGAACGATGACACCATATATTTT
CDR3 protein: CASSSSGNDDTIYF

D gene: NA
V gene: TRBV20-1
clone size: many
J gene: TRBJ1-1
CDR3 DNA: TGCAGGATACCGGGACAACAGAACACTGAAGCTTTCTTT
CDR3 protein: CRIPGQQNTEAFF

D gene: TRBD1
V gene: TRBV5-1
clone size: NA
J gene: TRBJ1-5
CDR3 DNA: TGCGCCAGCAGCTTGGGGACAGGGGGCTATCAGCCCCAGCATTTT
CDR3 protein: CASSLGTGGYQPQHF

D gene: NA
V gene: TRBV12-3/TRBV12-4
clone size: NA
J gene: TRBJ1-1
CDR3 DNA: TGTGCCAGCAGCCTCGGGCAGGGGTTTCCCATGAACACTGAAGCTTTCTTT
CDR3 protein: CASSLGQGFPMNTEAFF

D gene: NA
V gene: TRBV11-1
clone size: many
J gene: TRBJ2-2
CDR3 DNA: TGTGCCAGCAGCTTTCCGGGGGCAACCGGGGAGCTGTTTTTT
CDR3 protein: CASSFPGATGELFF

D gene: NA
V gene: TRBV12-3/TRBV12-4
clone size: many
J gene: TRBJ2-5
CDR3 DNA: TGTGCCAGCAGCCCAAGGGGAGGGGGCGAGACCCAGTACTTC
CDR3 protein: CASSPRGGGETQYF

D gene: NA
V gene: TRBV20-1
clone size: many
J gene: TRBJ1-2
CDR3 DNA: TGCAGTGCTCATCAGGGATCCGTCTATGGCTACACCTTC
CDR3 protein: CSAHQGSVYGYTF

D gene: TRBD2
V gene: TRBV29-1
clone size: many
J gene: TRBJ2-5
CDR3 DNA: TGCAGCGTTGTCAAGGCTAGCGGCCAAGAGACCCAGTACTTC
CDR3 protein: CSVVKASGQETQYF

D gene: TRBD1
V gene: TRBV29-1
clone size: many
J gene: TRBJ2-7
CDR3 DNA: TGCAGCGTGGGACAGGATACCCCCTACGAGCAGTACTTC
CDR3 protein: CSVGQDTPYEQYF

D gene: NA
V gene: TRBV3-1
clone size: many
J gene: TRBJ1-2
CDR3 DNA: TGTGCCAGCAGCCAAGCGGTTTTAGCGTCCAGCGGCTACACCTTC
CDR3 protein: CASSQAVLASSGYTF

D gene: NA
V gene: TRBV2
clone size: many
J gene: TRBJ2-2
CDR3 DNA: TGTGCCAGCAGGACCGGGACGTCTACCGGGGAGCTGTTTTTT
CDR3 protein: CASRTGTSTGELFF

D gene: TRBD1
V gene: TRBV6-1
clone size: many
J gene: TRBJ2-7
CDR3 DNA: TGTGCCAGCAGTGAAGCTACCGGGACAGCGTACGAGCAGTACTTC
CDR3 protein: CASSEATGTAYEQYF

D gene: NA
V gene: TRBV7-8
clone size: many
J gene: TRBJ1-6
CDR3 DNA: TGTGCCAGCAGCCCTGGACAGAGTCTTAATTCACCCCTCCACTTT
CDR3 protein: CASSPGQSLNSPLHF

D gene: NA
V gene: TRBV27
clone size: many
J gene: TRBJ1-4
CDR3 DNA: TGTGCCACCTGTAGACGACAAGGTTATGAAAAACTGTTTTTT
CDR3 protein: CATCRRQGYEKLFF

D gene: TRBD2
V gene: TRBV3-1
clone size: many
J gene: TRBJ2-5
CDR3 DNA: TGTGCCAGCAGCCAAGGAGCGGGGGGCAACGCGGAGACCCAGTACTTC
CDR3 protein: CASSQGAGGNAETQYF

D gene: NA
V gene: TRBV15
clone size: many
J gene: TRBJ1-5
CDR3 DNA: TGTGCCACCAGCAGAACTAGGGCTGGCAATCAGCCCCAGCATTTT
CDR3 protein: CATSRTRAGNQPQHF

D gene: TRBD1
V gene: TRBV5-8
clone size: many
J gene: TRBJ1-5
CDR3 DNA: TGTGCCAGCAGCACGGGCGGACAGGGAGTCAATCAGCCCCAGCATTTT
CDR3 protein: CASSTGGQGVNQPQHF

D gene: TRBD1
V gene: TRBV12-3/TRBV12-4
clone size: once
J gene: TRBJ2-1
CDR3 DNA: TGTGCCAGCAGTTGGAGATCGATTGGACAGGGGAGGTTCAATGAGCAGTTCTTC
CDR3 protein: CASSWRSIGQGRFNEQFF

D gene: NA
V gene: TRBV20-1
clone size: many
J gene: TRBJ1-5
CDR3 DNA: TGCAGTGCTAGGGCGTTCGTCAGGGGTCAGCCCCAGCATTTT
CDR3 protein: CSARAFVRGQPQHF

D gene: NA
V gene: TRBV12-3/TRBV12-4
clone size: many
J gene: TRBJ2-7
CDR3 DNA: TGTGCCAGCAGTCTTAGCCCCTACGAGCAGTACTTC
CDR3 protein: CASSLSPYEQYF

D gene: TRBD1
V gene: TRBV15
clone size: many
J gene: TRBJ1-5
CDR3 DNA: TGTGCCACCAGCAGAGATCTTGGGGCCAGGGGGCGCGAACAGCCCCAGCATTTT
CDR3 protein: CATSRDLGARGREQPQHF

D gene: TRBD1
V gene: TRBV6-5
clone size: many
J gene: TRBJ2-5
CDR3 DNA: TGTGCCAGCAGGACAACAGGGGTGGAGACCCAGTACTTC
CDR3 protein: CASRTTGVETQYF

D gene: NA
V gene: TRBV24-1
clone size: few
J gene: TRBJ1-1
CDR3 DNA: TGTGCCACGGAGGGGACAGCTTTCTTT
CDR3 protein: CATEGTAFF

D gene: NA
V gene: TRBV28
clone size: many
J gene: TRBJ2-7
CDR3 DNA: TGTGCCAGCAGTCCCTCTAAGGTACCGCCCTACGAGCAGTACTTC
CDR3 protein: CASSPSKVPPYEQYF

D gene: NA
V gene: TRBV20-1
clone size: many
J gene: TRBJ2-7
CDR3 DNA: TGCAGTGCTAGGGGGCCCCTCTACGAGCAGTACTTC
CDR3 protein: CSARGPLYEQYF

D gene: NA
V gene: TRBV6-5
clone size: NA
J gene: TRBJ2-2
CDR3 DNA: TGTGCCAGCAGTTGGGGCGGGGGCGGCCTCTACACCGGGGAGCTGTTTTTT
CDR3 protein: CASSWGGGGLYTGELFF

D gene: TRBD1
V gene: TRBV6-1
clone size: NA
J gene: TRBJ2-5
CDR3 DNA: TGTGCCAGCAGTGTATCCGGGACAGGGCTTGAGACCCAGTACTTC
CDR3 protein: CASSVSGTGLETQYF

D gene: NA
V gene: TRBV4-1
clone size: many
J gene: TRBJ2-7
CDR3 DNA: TGCGCCAGCAGCCAAGATCGGGAACCAGGGCGAGAGCAGTACTTC
CDR3 protein: CASSQDREPGREQYF

D gene: NA
V gene: TRBV9
clone size: NA
J gene: TRBJ2-2
CDR3 DNA: TGTGCCAGCAGCTCCCTAGGGGGGACGAACACCGGGGAGCTGTTTTTT
CDR3 protein: CASSSLGGTNTGELFF

D gene: NA
V gene: TRBV6-1
clone size: NA
J gene: TRBJ1-1
CDR3 DNA: TGTGCCAGCTGGCGGGGGATGAACACTGAAGCTTTCTTT
CDR3 protein: CASWRGMNTEAFF

D gene: TRBD2
V gene: TRBV6-1
clone size: few
J gene: TRBJ2-5
CDR3 DNA: TGTGCCAGCCGGGAAGCGGGAGTGGGAGAGACCCAGTACTTC
CDR3 protein: CASREAGVGETQYF

D gene: TRBD1
V gene: TRBV5-1
clone size: many
J gene: TRBJ2-4
CDR3 DNA: TGCGCCAGCCAACGGGACAGGGGTGACATTCAGTACTTC
CDR3 protein: CASQRDRGDIQYF

D gene: NA
V gene: TRBV6-1
clone size: few
J gene: TRBJ1-3
CDR3 DNA: TGTGCCAGCAGTGTCCCGCCGTGGAGGCGGGGGGGATACACCATATATTTT
CDR3 protein: CASSVPPWRRGGYTIYF

D gene: NA
V gene: TRBV7-3
clone size: many
J gene: TRBJ2-7
CDR3 DNA: TGTGCCAGCAGCTTAGACACCTCCTACGAGCAGTACTTC
CDR3 protein: CASSLDTSYEQYF

D gene: NA
V gene: TRBV12-3/TRBV12-4
clone size: many
J gene: TRBJ1-2
CDR3 DNA: TGTGCCAGCAGTATGCCCCGACAGGACTATGGCTACACCTTC
CDR3 protein: CASSMPRQDYGYTF

D gene: NA
V gene: TRBV24-1
clone size: many
J gene: TRBJ2-5
CDR3 DNA: TGTGCCACCTCGGATCTAGGGTCGGCACAAGAGACCCAGTACTTC
CDR3 protein: CATSDLGSAQETQYF

D gene: NA
V gene: TRBV5-1
clone size: once
J gene: TRBJ1-1
CDR3 DNA: TGCGCCAGCAGCTTGTCCGGGGAAATGTACACTGAAGCTTTCTTT
CDR3 protein: CASSLSGEMYTEAFF

D gene: NA
V gene: TRBV7-2
clone size: many
J gene: TRBJ2-5
CDR3 DNA: TGTGCCAGCAGCAAGAATCTGCCGACCCAGTACTTC
CDR3 protein: CASSKNLPTQYF

D gene: TRBD1
V gene: TRBV4-1
clone size: many
J gene: TRBJ1-1
CDR3 DNA: TGCGCCAGCAGCCAAGGGACAGGGGAGGTAAACACTGAAGCTTTCTTT
CDR3 protein: CASSQGTGEVNTEAFF

D gene: TRBD1
V gene: TRBV12-3/TRBV12-4
clone size: many
J gene: TRBJ1-1
CDR3 DNA: TGTGCCAGCACCCGGACAGGGCTGAACACTGAAGCTTTCTTT
CDR3 protein: CASTRTGLNTEAFF

D gene: NA
V gene: TRBV6-1
clone size: many
J gene: TRBJ2-7
CDR3 DNA: TGTGCCAGCCGAGAAGGAGTATCCTACGAGCAGTACTTC
CDR3 protein: CASREGVSYEQYF

D gene: TRBD2
V gene: TRBV12-3/TRBV12-4
clone size: many
J gene: TRBJ2-7
CDR3 DNA: TGTGCCAGCACCCTGGGGGGGACGTTTGCGTTTTCCGAGCAGTACTTC
CDR3 protein: CASTLGGTFAFSEQYF

D gene: NA
V gene: TRBV30
clone size: NA
J gene: TRBJ1-1
CDR3 DNA: TGTGCCTGGAGTGCCGGGGGGGCGGCGCGCACTGAAGCTTTCTTT
CDR3 protein: CAWSAGGAARTEAFF

D gene: TRBD2
V gene: TRBV5-1
clone size: many
J gene: TRBJ2-2
CDR3 DNA: TGCGCCAGCAGACTAGCGGGGGCCTCGAACACCGGGGAGCTGTTTTTT
CDR3 protein: CASRLAGASNTGELFF